The next 25 T cell receptor beta chains were all read from a single sample in a study of low-dose radiotherapy and immunotherapy resistance in tumors. Gene-specific TRAV and TRBV primers were used for first-strand cDNA, covering alpha and beta chains. Amplification, which lasted about 20 PCR cycles, used a constant-region primer and V-primer adapter to amplify TCRs. TCRdb reprocessed the reads with MiXCR, giving one entry per CDR3 protein. The data hold 65,000 to 100,000 distinct CDR3 sequences, with roughly a sixth observed a single time. The time point here: before trial treatment. Specimen: PBMCs, collected before treatment. The receptor set was obtained from a male donor with prostate cancer.

This clonotype has ten or more counts. The chain has TRBV11-2 and TRBJ2-3; a weak D match, TRBD1 (6 bases). The CDR3 covers 15 residues. With 0 bases removed from V and 4 bases from J, the gap between germline ends came to 11 bases. Per germline, CDR1 SGHAT and CDR2 FQNNGV. This chain's CDR3 is CASSLDQGRADTQYF. CDR3 sequence (DNA): TGTGCCAGCAGCTTAGATCAGGGGCGGGCAGATACGCAGTATTTT.

This clonotype was counted many times. The gene calls are TRBV11-2 and TRBJ2-7; 9 bases are shared with TRBD1. Losses at the gene ends were 4 bases for V and 4 bases for J; bases not matched to a gene: 5. The CDR3 is 14 residues long. CDR1 is SGHAT, CDR2 FQNNGV, per germline. The CDR3 DNA is TGTGCCAGCAGCTGGGGACAGGGCTCTTACGAGCAGTACTTC. Its protein is CASSWGQGSYEQYF.

This clonotype was detected many times. The chain links TRBV12-3 or TRBV12-4 to TRBJ2-5, with D tentatively TRBD1 (5 bases). The CDR3 is 14 residues long. V was trimmed by 6 bases and J by 1 base, leaving 12 bases between them. CDR3 sequence reads: CASSPRTIQETQYF. The CDR3 DNA is TGTGCCAGCAGCCCACGGACAATCCAAGAGACCCAGTACTTC.

With regard to this clonotype: This is likely an artifact of a read error, given a far larger clone one base away. The rearrangement joins TRBV25-1 to TRBJ2-7, with D possibly being TRBD1 (6 bases). With the DNA end fitting TRBJ2-1 better, the J assignment may be wrong. The CDR3 is 12 amino acids. The germline gives CDR1 MGHDK, CDR2 SYGVNS. CDR3 in DNA: TGTGCCAGCGAGGACAGTTACAATGAGCAGTTCTTC. This sequence encodes CASEDSYNEQFF.

This clonotype was counted at least ten times. This rearrangement joins TRBV29-1 to TRBJ2-7; possibly TRBD2 for D (6 bases). Germline V CDR1 and CDR2: SQVTM, ANQGSEA. The CDR3 totals 14 residues. The ends were cut back, 3 bases at V and 0 bases at J, with 12 bases in the middle. CDR3 sequence reads: CSVDAGPSSYEQYF. The CDR3, as DNA: TGCAGCGTTGACGCGGGGCCAAGCTCCTACGAGCAGTACTTC.

There are many counts of this clonotype. The chain combines TRBV20-1 with TRBJ2-1; 7 nucleotides line up with TRBD2. The CDR3 is 14 residues long. After removal of 5 bases from V and 9 bases from J, the junction contained 13 bases not matched to a gene. Per the germline V gene, CDR1 is DFQATT and CDR2 is SNEGSKA (reference sequence). The CDR3 coding sequence is TGCAGTGCTCTCCACGGACTAGGAGTGGGTGAGCAGTTCTTC. Its translation is CSALHGLGVGEQFF.

This clonotype was found many times. As DNA, the CDR3 is TGTGCCAGTAAGGACAGGACTTATCAGCCCCAGCATTTT. It is translated as CASKDRTYQPQHF. The chain employs TRBV19 and TRBJ1-5, with TRBD1 matching over 7 bases. CDR3 length: 13 amino acids. Per germline, CDR1 LNHDA and CDR2 SQIVND (reference sequence). The J segment lost 5 bases and the V segment lost 7 bases, leaving 5 bases of the junction unmatched.

At least ten counts were recorded for this clonotype. The chain links TRBV2 to TRBJ2-2; D is uncertain. The CDR3 covers 13 residues. The germline CDR1 and CDR2 sequences are SNHLY and FYNNEI. V lost 4 bases and J lost 3, with 6 bases in between. The CDR3, as DNA: TGTGCCAGCAGTGGAAGCCACACCGGGGAGCTGTTTTTT. Its translation: CASSGSHTGELFF.

This clonotype has a count of ten or more. V gene TRBV20-1 combines with J gene TRBJ2-7; 9 nucleotides match TRBD1. Losses at the gene ends were 3 bases for V and 4 bases for J; bases not matched to a gene: 7. The CDR3 length is 14 residues. From germline, CDR1 is DFQATT and CDR2 SNEGSKA (reference sequence). Here the CDR3 DNA reads TGCAGTGCTAGTTCCGGGACAGGGAATTACGAGCAGTACTTC. Translation: CSASSGTGNYEQYF.

This clonotype showed up many times. The chain carries TRBV29-1 and TRBJ2-1; a weak D match, TRBD2 (5 bases). Germline CDR1 reads SQVTM; CDR2 reads ANQGSEA. Trimming removed 1 base from V and 10 bases from J, with 11 bases in between. The CDR3 length is 12 residues. Here the CDR3 reads CSVEGSGREQFF. The CDR3 nucleotides are TGCAGCGTTGAAGGGTCTGGGAGAGAGCAGTTCTTC.

This clonotype was observed many times. The rearrangement uses TRBV12-2 and TRBJ2-7. TRBV12-2 is a pseudogene. CDR3 length: 13 amino acids. The CDR3 region has the DNA TGTGCAAGTCGCTTAGCGCGGGGATACGAGCAGTACTTC. This gives the protein CASRLARGYEQYF.

There are many counts of this clonotype. V gene TRBV2 combines with J gene TRBJ2-3, with unresolved D. CDR1 is SNHLY, CDR2 FYNNEI, per germline. The V gene lost 0 bases and the J gene lost 3 bases, with 7 bases spanning the gap. The CDR3 runs 14 residues. DNA for the CDR3: TGTGCCAGCAGTGAAGCGCTCCGAACAGATACGCAGTATTTT. It yields the protein CASSEALRTDTQYF.

This clonotype was observed many times. CDR3: CASSYLSSYEQYF. The CDR3 DNA sequence: TGTGCCAGCAGTTACCTCAGCTCCTACGAGCAGTACTTC. This chain links TRBV6-5 with TRBJ2-7; the D is unclear. Germline values: CDR1 MNHEY, CDR2 SVGAGI. The CDR3 spans 13 residues. Trimming pared 2 bases from V and 0 bases from J, leaving 5 bases between.

The chain links TRBV7-9 to TRBJ2-1, with 8 positions matching TRBD2. CDR1 is SEHNR, CDR2 FQNEAQ, per germline (reference sequence). The CDR3 is 14 residues long. V trimming: 4 bases; J trimming: 10 bases; junction bases outside the gene matches: 9. The CDR3 region is CASSSLAGRTEQFF. The DNA for the CDR3 is TGTGCCAGCAGCTCCTTAGCGGGACGGACCGAGCAGTTCTTC.

Many counts were recorded for this clonotype. The CDR3 sequence is CASSTSRGMGELFF. The CDR3 DNA sequence: TGTGCCAGCAGCACGAGTCGGGGGATGGGGGAGCTGTTTTTT. The V and J genes are TRBV7-2 and TRBJ2-2; possible D gene TRBD2, 6 bases. The germline gives CDR1 SGHTA, CDR2 FQGNSA. V lost 5 bases to trimming and J lost 8 bases, with 15 bases between them. CDR3 length equals 14 residues.

In this sample, this clonotype turned up many times. The chain is built from TRBV4-1 and TRBJ2-1; possibly TRBD1 for D (6 bases). Germline-derived CDR1 and CDR2 are MGHRA and YSYEKL. The V end lost 0 bases, the J end lost 4 bases, and 19 bases lay between the germline ends. There are 18 residues in the CDR3. CDR3 sequence (DNA): TGCGCCAGCAGCCAAGAAGGGACCGCAGGGGCGAAGTACAATGAGCAGTTCTTC. It encodes CASSQEGTAGAKYNEQFF.

This clonotype was seen many times. This sequence joins TRBV4-1 and TRBJ2-1; D is uncertain. Germline values: CDR1 MGHRA, CDR2 YSYEKL. The V gene lost 4 bases and the J gene lost 2 bases, with 12 bases spanning the gap. The length of the CDR3 is 15 residues. The CDR3 DNA follows: TGCGCCAGCAGCCGTATAGGACCGGCCTACAATGAGCAGTTCTTC. Its protein product is CASSRIGPAYNEQFF.

The chain links TRBV5-1 to TRBJ1-1; the D gene is possibly TRBD1 (6 bases). CDR1 is SGHRS, CDR2 YFSETQ, per germline. CDR3 length equals 15 residues. With 7 bases removed from V and 3 bases from J, the gap between germline ends came to 19 bases. This CDR3 is CASARGGGEDTEAFF. CDR3 sequence (DNA): TGCGCCAGCGCTCGAGGAGGGGGAGAGGACACTGAAGCTTTCTTT.

Notes on this clonotype: This likely reflects a read error, since a far larger clone is one base away. This chain joins TRBV12-3 or TRBV12-4 and TRBJ2-1; TRBD1 is a possible D gene (6 bases). The V end lost 0 bases, the J end lost 10 bases, and 19 bases lay between the germline ends. The CDR3 has 16 amino acids. The CDR3 region is CASSLAPGHPSYEQFF. CDR3 coding DNA: TGTGCCAGCAGTTTAGCACCGGGACACCCCTCCTACGAGCAGTTCTTC.

This clonotype appeared many times. The V call is TRBV29-1, the J call TRBJ1-5; D is unclear. The germline CDR1 and CDR2 sequences are SQVTM and ANQGSEA. The CDR3 extends over 12 amino acids. Between the trimmed V and J ends, which lost 4 bases and 7 bases, there was a span of 11 bases. CDR3 sequence: CSVGREGQPQHF. The CDR3 DNA follows: TGCAGCGTTGGGAGGGAGGGACAGCCCCAGCATTTT.

This clonotype was picked up many times. CDR3 sequence reads: CSVEGHRDSNEQFF. CDR3 DNA sequence: TGCAGCGTGGAGGGACACCGAGATAGCAATGAGCAGTTCTTC. The chain couples TRBV29-1 to TRBJ2-1; D might be TRBD1 or TRBD2, each matching 6 bases. This CDR3 spans 14 amino acids. Germline values: CDR1 SQVTM, CDR2 ANQGSEA. The ends were cut back, 6 bases at V and 6 bases at J, with 18 bases in the middle.

In this sample, this clonotype turned up many times. The J gene is TRBJ1-5, the V gene TRBV27, with unresolved D. The V and J ends lost 3 bases and 6 bases respectively, with 6 bases between them. Germline CDR1 and CDR2: MNHEY and SMNVEV (reference sequence). This CDR3 spans 12 amino acids. The chain's CDR3 is CASSFIGQPQHF. CDR3 nucleotides: TGTGCCAGCAGTTTTATTGGTCAGCCCCAGCATTTT.

This clonotype has ten or more counts. The chain uses TRBV30 and TRBJ1-4, with D hard to call. Trimming shortened V by 0 bases and J by 5 bases, and 16 bases separated the two germline ends. The CDR3 contains 16 residues. Germline V gene sequence: CDR1 GTSNPN, CDR2 SVGIG (reference sequence). The CDR3 DNA is TGTGCCTGGAGTGTACCCATCGGACGGCAAAATGAAAAACTGTTTTTT. Translated, it gives CAWSVPIGRQNEKLFF.

This clonotype was observed many times. The rearrangement uses TRBV3-1 and TRBJ2-1; no clear D. The V and J ends lost 1 base and 5 bases respectively, with 12 bases between them. CDR1 LGHDT and CDR2 YNNKEL come from the germline V gene (reference sequence). The CDR3 is 15 amino acids. As DNA, the CDR3 is TGTGCCAGCAGCCAAGGGTCCCCTGGAAACAATGAGCAGTTCTTC. Encoded protein: CASSQGSPGNNEQFF.

This clonotype was seen many times. V usage is TRBV10-3 and J usage is TRBJ2-7, with 13 bases identical to TRBD2. CDR1 is ENHRY and CDR2 is SYGVKD in the germline V gene. This CDR3 has 18 amino acids. The J segment lost 2 bases and the V segment lost 6 bases, leaving 13 bases of the junction unmatched. The CDR3 region has the DNA TGTGCCATCAGACAGACTAGCGGGGGGACGACACCAACCTACGAGCAGTACTTC. Translation gives CAIRQTSGGTTPTYEQYF.